The clone carrying this T cell receptor (beta chain) was observed a handful of times. V was trimmed by 6 bases and J by 0 bases, leaving 1 base between them. Germline CDR1 reads ENHRY; CDR2 reads SYGVKD. The CDR3 has 11 amino acids. From the 5' RACE reads, TCRdb called clonotypes with MiXCR, one entry per CDR3 protein. The data contain about 61,000 distinct CDR3 sequences, 25% to 35% of them singletons. Naive CD4+ cells had CD25+ Tregs removed. Material: tumor-infiltrating naive CD4+ T cells sorted from the breast tumor. Subset indicated: naive CD4+ T cells, CD4+CD45RA+CD25-. The TCR originated in a female donor with breast cancer. The chain couples TRBV10-3 to TRBJ2-3; D remains unclear. This CDR3 reads CAIRSTDTQYF. For the CDR3, the DNA is TGTGCCATCAGGAGCACAGATACGCAGTATTTT.